These 6 T cell receptor beta chains were sequenced from one sample in a study of technical replicates of blood from several donors. Measured with immunoSEQ multiplex PCR; TCRdb has only the in-frame clones, and not every one. The table shows fewer than 70,000 clones, with 94% occurring only once. The material sequenced was T cells isolated from PBMCs. These receptors all stem from a human donor in good health.

The chain is built from TRBV29-1 and TRBJ2-7, with TRBD1 as a possible D gene (5 bases). Per the germline V gene, CDR1 is SQVTM and CDR2 is ANQGSEA. The CDR3 has 14 amino acids. Trimming took off 6 bases at V and 2 bases at J, with 17 bases between the two ends. The DNA of the CDR3 is TGCAGCGTGGTCTCTGGTAGGGGAACCTACGAGCAGTACTTC. Translating gives CSVVSGRGTYEQYF.

This chain links TRBV7-6 with TRBJ2-1, with a tentative D call TRBD1 (6 bases). V gave up 1 base and J gave up 5 bases, with 6 bases separating them. Per germline, CDR1 SGHVS and CDR2 FNYEAQ. The CDR3 spans 13 residues. The CDR3 loop is CASSLGDNNEQFF. The CDR3 region has the DNA TGTGCCAGCAGCTTAGGGGACAACAATGAGCAGTTCTTC.

The chain links TRBV11-2 to TRBJ1-4, with D perhaps TRBD1 (5 bases). CDR1 and CDR2 from the germline V gene are SGHAT and FQNNGV. Between the trimmed V and J ends, which lost 4 bases and 0 bases, there was a span of 15 bases. The CDR3 consists of 17 residues. The CDR3 sequence is CASSYETGLATNEKLFF. The CDR3 nucleotides read TGTGCCAGCAGCTATGAGACGGGACTTGCAACTAATGAAAAACTGTTTTTT.

The chain employs TRBV13 and TRBJ1-2; the D gene is possibly TRBD1 (6 bases). Germline V CDR1 and CDR2: PRHDT, FYEKMQ (reference sequence). V lost 5 bases to trimming and J lost 4 bases, with 11 bases between them. CDR3 size: 13 residues. Here the CDR3 reads CASSATGFYGYTF. In nucleotides, the CDR3 is TGTGCCAGCAGCGCAACAGGGTTCTATGGCTACACCTTC.

This sequence joins TRBV5-1 and TRBJ2-7; 7 positions match TRBD1. This CDR3 is built from 13 residues. The V gene end was trimmed by 4 bases and the J gene end by 3 bases; junction bases not matched to a gene: 4. Germline-derived CDR1 and CDR2 are SGHRS and YFSETQ. Here the CDR3 DNA reads TGCGCCAGCAGCCAAGGACAGGTCTACGAGCAGTACTTC. Translation: CASSQGQVYEQYF. The complete variable domain, with remaining parts taken from reference TRBV5-1 and TRBJ2-7, reads KAGVTQTPRYLIKTRGQQVTLSCSPISGHRSVSWYQQTPGQGLQFLFEYFSETQRNKGNFPGRFSGRQFSNSRSEMNVSTLELGDSALYLCASSQGQVYEQYFGPGTRLTVT.

This chain uses TRBV6-5 with TRBJ2-1; D unclear. The V gene lost 0 bases and the J gene lost 9 bases, with 9 bases spanning the gap. Germline V gene sequence: CDR1 MNHEY, CDR2 SVGAGI. The CDR3 extends over 13 amino acids. This CDR3 is CASSYSMALEQFF. The CDR3 DNA follows: TGTGCCAGCAGTTACTCGATGGCCCTTGAGCAGTTCTTC.